Reported below is one T cell receptor (beta chain). The source of the sample is a study of T cell changes during pregnancy in multiple sclerosis. The table came from immunoSEQ multiplex PCR; TCRdb's copy has only in-frame clones and leaves some out. The sample records tens of thousands of clones, approximately 90% being singletons. The receptor comes from a female donor with multiple sclerosis, enrolled in a pregnancy study. The sample in question was CD4+ T cells from peripheral blood mononuclear cells, obtained before pregnancy.

CDR3 nucleotide sequence: TGCGCCAGCAGCTTGGACCCCGCGACTAGCGGGAGGTCGGTCAATGAGCAGTTCTTC. Translated: CASSLDPATSGRSVNEQFF. The chain carries TRBV5-1 and TRBJ2-1; TRBD2 matches at 13 bases. This CDR3 is built from 19 residues. Looked up from germline, CDR1 is SGHRS and CDR2 is YFSETQ. V lost 0 bases to trimming and J lost 6 bases; unmatched junction nucleotides: 12.